The subject of this entry is one T cell receptor beta chain. Its antigen remains unidentified. The sample is drawn from a study of T cell repertoires in cytomegalovirus infection. At the level of the study: A matching HLA type, together with CMV infection, was signaled by public TCR beta signatures.

Study observations and caveats: There were HLA-C-restricted CMV-specific TCR beta clonotypes dominating the ex vivo response.

MiXCR, run by TCRdb on the reads, gives a single entry per CDR3 protein. The sample lists some 150,000 distinct CDR3 sequences; around 24% were seen once. From germline, CDR1 is SNHLY and CDR2 FYNNEI. Trimming at V came to 6 bases and at J to 5 bases, leaving 6 bases not matched to a gene. The CDR3 sequence is 15 residues long. The specimen was PBMCs. The TCR sequence derives from a human donor in good health (CMV status not recorded). Some clones in this sample may be carry-over from other donors' samples. The rearrangement joins TRBV2 to TRBJ2-2; 10 nucleotides line up with TRBD2. The DNA for the CDR3 is TGTGCCAGCAGGGGGACTAGCGTCGTAACCGGGGAGCTGTTTTTT. Amino acids: CASRGTSVVTGELFF.